This T cell receptor (beta chain) was retrieved from a study of shared clonotypes between healthy human individuals (TCRdb year 2020). At the level of the whole study: Two women and three men aged 18 to 49 years were included in the cohort. Per donor, three plates each were used for CD4 naive and CD4 memory, two for CD8 naive, and one for CD8 memory. The study deeply sequenced blood TCR repertoires of about 5 healthy adults to estimate repertoire size and the extent of clonotype sharing between individuals. To increase sequencing depth and limit assay-specific biases, different laboratories used diverse techniques to prepare libraries and sequence TCR repertoires. Between about 0.8 and 9 billion PBMCs per donor were obtained by leukapheresis. General findings and caveats noted by the study authors: Based on pairwise subsampling, the degree of clonotype sharing among donors was expected to be affected by sequencing depth. Naive subsets generally had larger estimated clonotype richness than memory subsets. Compared with non-shared clonotypes, clonotypes shared by all four sorted-subset donors had higher generation probabilities. Sharing across a handful of donors was observed for approximately 5% of naive CD4, 3% to 4% of naive CD8, around 2.5% of memory CD4, and around 0.42% of memory CD8 clonotypes. Sampling was limited to blood, and TCR repertoires in tissue likely differ from TCR repertoires in blood. Even with the large sequencing depth, rarefaction of the sorted-subset datasets indicated that sequencing was incomplete. Because the study included a small number of donors, the genetic and exposure-history diversity represented was limited.

Regarding this clone: The clone's antigen remains unknown. One base away there is no much larger clone; base qualities are not given.

The donors were healthy, HIV-negative adults with no recently reported acute infections or vaccinations. Only Caucasian adults living in Nashville, Tennessee, USA were represented among the donors. CD4+ T cells were enriched by magnetic negative selection, after which naive cells were positively selected on CD45RA and the negative fraction was taken as the memory subset. Blood was obtained by leukapheresis, after which PBMCs were separated by Ficoll-Histopaque density gradient centrifugation and cryopreserved in liquid nitrogen vapor phase. Analytical flow cytometry was used to check the purity and quantity of every magnetically sorted T cell population. Genomic DNA was isolated from each sorted fraction and quantified by UV absorbance on a Nanodrop 2000c. Using the deep immunoSEQ assay, TCR CDR3 regions were amplified from genomic DNA by multiplex PCR. For each cell subset, the extracted genomic DNA was distributed evenly across all wells of several immunoSEQ 96-well plates, and each plate served as one replicate. For sorted subsets, roughly 200 ng genomic DNA, equal to 30,000 or so T cell genomes, was loaded into each replicate PCR. Purified libraries were measured with a Qubit 3.0 fluorometer, size-checked on a Bioanalyzer 2100, and measured again with the KAPA Library Quantification kit. Every immunoSEQ 96-well plate was sequenced on a dedicated single-read 150-cycle Illumina NextSeq 550 flow cell. Per the source publication's procedure: Because the immunoSEQ output held only junctional sequences and lacked quality scores, the filtering could not match the filtering applied to full-length reads. To assign V/J genes and CDR3, sequences were annotated against IMGT germline references using PyIR, a Python wrapper for IgBLAST v1.9. Reads with weak V/J assignments (E-value above 1e-6), missing CDR3, stop codons, out-of-frame junctions, or ambiguous translated residues were removed. V3J clonotypes were defined by identical inferred V gene, J gene, and CDR3 amino acid sequence. Percentage overlap between repertoires was calculated by dividing the number of shared unique clonotypes by the size of the smaller repertoire. RTK rarefaction, the Chao1 estimator, and Recon v2.1 estimates of unobserved clonotypes were used to assess repertoire richness. OLGA was used to compute generation probabilities for all TCRbeta clonotypes that the gDNA method yielded from a handful of donors. The source is immuneACCESS, and TCRdb retained only in-frame sequences with V and J called. Part of the clones is not carried over; for the studies checked, unresolved V genes explain less than half of this, and the remainder is unexplained. V and J calls and clone size come straight from that table; D and trimming were deduced from the DNA. Counted in this sample were some 1.4 million clones; 96% of them appeared once. Together, the top ten hold roughly 1.2% of the sample.

Ends trimmed: V by 0 bases, J by 3 bases; bases unmatched to a gene: 3. The CDR3 has 16 amino acids, counting the end cysteine and phenylalanine. The DNA shown is the 48-base CDR3, in frame from base 1. The germline V gene (reference sequence) sets CDR1 to WNHNN and CDR2 to SYGVQD. This clonotype originated in a man aged 25 to 45 in good health. The sequencing input was naive CD4+ T cells sorted from blood. This specimen's cell subset or site label, per the study, means: CD45RA+ positively selected. The V and J segments used are TRBV10-1 and TRBJ2-3; 10 bases in between match TRBD2. CDR3 sequence: CASSESRAGGTDTQYF. The DNA reads as follows: TGCGCCAGCAGTGAGTCAAGAGCGGGAGGGACAGATACGCAGTATTTT.